This TCR beta chain was found in a study of Graves' ophthalmopathy and Graves' hyperthyroidism (dated by TCRdb to 2016 to 2019). Some background on the complete study: Peripheral blood was collected at initial diagnosis, before any treatment. The study used signatures of the TCR beta repertoire to tell Graves' ophthalmopathy apart from Graves' hyperthyroidism and to predict which patients would progress to ophthalmopathy. In total, 135 blood samples were TCR-sequenced: 43 ophthalmopathy, some 80 hyperthyroidism and roughly 17 hyperthyroidism-to-ophthalmopathy patients. To explore V-J signatures that distinguish ophthalmopathy from hyperthyroidism, a discovery set of about a hundred patients was enrolled, made up of roughly 41 with ophthalmopathy and some 56 with stable hyperthyroidism. For independent validation, a separate cohort was made up of 18 hyperthyroidism patients plus 17 patients who later progressed from hyperthyroidism to ophthalmopathy. In more than 5 hyperthyroidism patients, the T-cell repertoire of thyroid tissue was compared with the T-cell repertoire of blood. After sampling, hyperthyroidism patients received methimazole starting at 30 mg daily, and ophthalmopathy patients received high-dose intravenous methylprednisolone. Findings and caveats that apply to the study as a whole: In validation, the model predicted ophthalmopathy progression with 55% to 71% sensitivity and roughly 72% specificity; fewer than 15 predicted patients were CT-confirmed with GO in a median of approximately 6.5 months. In cross-validation, the 13-signature model distinguished ophthalmopathy from stable hyperthyroidism with 85% to 90% sensitivity and around 82% specificity, and in the test set the corresponding values were approximately 80% and 75%. No statistical method was used to predetermine the sample size, and group allocation was not hidden from the investigators. Among expanded thyroid clonotypes with frequency above 0.001, most also showed up in blood, which suggests that blood repertoires may reflect the thyroid immune response.

Ophthalmopathy patients were characterized by moderately to severely active disease, a Clinical Activity Score of at least 3, a NOSPECS grade of at least 4, and a disease duration under 3 months. Patients with other autoimmune diseases, uncontrolled infections, pregnancy or lactation were excluded. Clinical symptoms, serum thyroxine, TRAb, thyroid ultrasound and orbital computed tomography formed the basis of the diagnosis. Using Ficoll-Paque density gradient centrifugation, PBMCs were isolated from 9.5 to 10 ml of fresh peripheral blood. Total RNA was extracted with Trizol reagent and quality-checked on an Agilent 2100 Bioanalyzer. TCR beta CDR3 regions were amplified from RNA transcripts for repertoire sequencing. A first-round RT-PCR used HTBI primers with the Qiagen OneStep RT-PCR kit, followed by a second-round multiplex PCR, size selection and purification. Libraries were sequenced on an Illumina HiSeq2000 using paired-end 100 bp reads. Turning to the authors' computational methods: SOAPnuke was used for read processing, and reads with adapters, uncalled bases, a mean Phred below 15, or no exact constant-primer or identifier match were discarded. COPE v1.2.5 was used to merge high-quality paired reads. Clonotypes were defined as unique nucleotide sequences and were aligned to IMGT TRB V, D and J references using MiTCR v1.1. Only V-J combinations with frequency above 0.0001 were analysed, covering around 99% of repertoires. For each V-J combination, a TCR clonal expansion and chaos score was defined as the ratio of F50 clonal expansion to chaos observed in the TCRdist matrix. Welch's t-statistics and random forest were used to narrow the features down to around 12 V-J combinations, which were then fed into a naive Bayes classifier. The Morisita-Horn index was used to measure how similar the thyroid and blood repertoires were. Through fastp at Q25 and MiXCR, TCRdb rebuilt clones from the public reads, retaining in-frame beta chains. Each CDR3 protein appears once, grouped with its most common genes and DNA. It is TCRdb's table, rather than the study itself, that gives the V and J calls and clone size. The table for this sample lists 240,000 or so distinct CDR3 sequences; around 42% of them were counted only once. The ten largest clones represent over 40% of the sample.

The table lists this clonotype with many counts. Its specific antigen is unknown. No base-level quality is on record; no much larger clone is a single base apart. The CDR3 has 13 amino acids, counting the end cysteine and phenylalanine. Only CDR3 DNA remains: 39 bases, in frame from the first base. Reading the germline V gene (reference sequence) gives CDR1 DFQATT and CDR2 SNEGSKA. Sequencing used peripheral blood. This chain joins TRBV20-1 to TRBJ1-2, and TRBD1 aligns with 12 junction nucleotides. This TCR derives from an adult man with Graves' ophthalmopathy. The CDR3 here reads CSPRGTGGDGYTF. The sequenced DNA is TGCAGCCCCCGAGGGACAGGGGGCGATGGCTACACCTTC.